These 28 T cell receptor beta chains came from one sample sequenced in a study of T cell responses to AZD1222 COVID-19 vaccine. The repertoire was sequenced with immunoSEQ multiplex PCR; TCRdb's copy has only in-frame clones and lacks some. The sample records some 95,000 clones, approximately 89% being singletons. Specimen: peripheral blood, collected on day 0 of MenACWY control vaccination. Receptors were obtained from an adult in good health.

This sequence joins TRBV9 and TRBJ2-3; D unresolved. This CDR3 comprises 15 residues. Between the trimmed V and J ends, which lost 2 bases and 1 base, there was a span of 11 bases. Germline V gene sequence: CDR1 SGDLS, CDR2 YYNGEE. CDR3: CASSVRGGGTDTQYF. The CDR3 DNA follows: TGTGCCAGCAGCGTCCGCGGCGGAGGCACAGATACGCAGTATTTT.

The genes are TRBV5-4 and TRBJ2-2; TRBD2 matches at 8 bases. Losses at the gene ends were 2 bases for V and 0 bases for J; bases not matched to a gene: 9. The germline V gene encodes CDR1 SGHNT and CDR2 YYREEE (reference sequence). The CDR3 length is 18 residues. In nucleotides, the CDR3 is TGTGCCAGCAGCTTTGGGACTAGTGGGTTCGCGAACACCGGGGAGCTGTTTTTT. This gives the protein CASSFGTSGFANTGELFF.

The chain combines TRBV2 with TRBJ2-7, with D perhaps matching TRBD2 (5 bases). V was cut by 2 bases and J by 7 bases, with 12 bases left in between. CDR1 is SNHLY, CDR2 FYNNEI, per germline. The CDR3 runs to 13 residues. Here the CDR3 DNA reads TGTGCCAGCAGTGAACCGGACTTATTAGAGCAGTACTTC. This sequence encodes CASSEPDLLEQYF.

The DNA of the CDR3 is TGTGCCAGCAGTTTGATTTTGAGTACTGAAGCTTTCTTT. Translation gives CASSLILSTEAFF. The V and J genes are TRBV5-6 and TRBJ1-1; D remains ambiguous. Looked up from germline, CDR1 is SGHDT and CDR2 is YYEEEE. CDR3 length: 13 residues. Trimming cost V 5 bases and J 5 bases, with 13 bases left between them.

J is TRBJ2-5 and V is TRBV24-1; 9 bases fit TRBD1. CDR3 length: 16 residues. V trimming: 5 bases; J trimming: 5 bases; junction bases outside the gene matches: 11. The germline CDR1 and CDR2 sequences are KGHDR and SFDVKD. CDR3 loop: CATSALVGQGRETQYF. The CDR3, as DNA: TGTGCCACCAGTGCCCTTGTGGGACAGGGAAGGGAGACCCAGTACTTC.

The J gene is TRBJ2-5, the V gene TRBV27; D perhaps matches TRBD2 (5 bases). Trimming took 6 bases from V and 1 from J, leaving 15 bases between them. Looked up from germline, CDR1 is MNHEY and CDR2 is SMNVEV (reference sequence). The CDR3 is 15 residues long. CDR3 loop: CASRGKLGLQETQYF. The CDR3 coding sequence is TGTGCCAGCAGGGGCAAACTAGGCCTCCAAGAGACCCAGTACTTC.

The chain couples TRBV3-1 (or the pseudogene TRBV3-2) to TRBJ1-6; D is undetermined. With 8 bases removed from V and 0 bases from J, the gap between germline ends came to 11 bases. CDR3 length: 15 residues. Germline V lookup: CDR1 LGHDT, CDR2 YNNKEL (reference sequence). The CDR3 nucleotides are TGTGCCAGCGAGAGTTCCAGCTCCTATAATTCACCCCTCCACTTT. Amino acids: CASESSSSYNSPLHF.

The gene calls are TRBV7-8 and TRBJ1-5; D not certain. V dropped 5 bases and J dropped 1 base, with 15 bases sitting between them. The germline V gene has CDR1 SGHVS and CDR2 FQNEAQ. The CDR3 totals 16 residues. CDR3 protein: CASSRFFSGSNQPQHF. The CDR3 bases are TGTGCCAGCAGCCGGTTTTTCTCGGGGAGCAATCAGCCCCAGCATTTT. Complete variable domain (other parts from reference TRBV7-8 and TRBJ1-5): GAGVSQSPRYKVAKRGQDVALRCDPISGHVSLFWYQQALGQGPEFLTYFQNEAQLDKSGLPSDRFFAERPEGSVSTLKIQRTQQEDSAVYLCASSRFFSGSNQPQHFGDGTRLSIL.

The chain recombines TRBV6-2 or TRBV6-3 with TRBJ1-4; D unresolved. Trimming took 6 bases from V and 3 from J, leaving 11 bases between them. Germline CDR1 reads MNHEY; CDR2 reads SVGEGT. This CDR3 has 14 residues. The CDR3 region is CASSFRRPNEKLFF. The CDR3 bases are TGTGCCAGCAGCTTTCGCAGACCTAATGAAAAACTGTTTTTT.

This clone was observed a handful of times. J is TRBJ2-5 and V is TRBV5-1, with unresolved D. Trimming stripped 0 bases from V and 5 bases from J, with 8 bases between. The CDR3 has 13 residues. Germline V gene data show CDR1 as SGHRS and CDR2 as YFSETQ. CDR3 DNA: TGCGCCAGCAGCTTGGCGGTCGCGGAGACCCAGTACTTC. This translates into CASSLAVAETQYF.

This sequence joins TRBV2 and TRBJ2-3, with unresolved D. Germline CDR1 reads SNHLY; CDR2 reads FYNNEI. The CDR3 length is 14 residues. V lost 1 base to trimming and J lost 6 bases, with 11 bases between them. Here the CDR3 reads CASSEVDAGDTQYF. The CDR3 bases are TGTGCCAGCAGTGAAGTGGACGCTGGGGATACGCAGTATTTT.

This clone turned up a few times. The V gene is TRBV20-1, the J gene TRBJ1-1; D is unclear. Germline assignment: CDR1 DFQATT and CDR2 SNEGSKA (reference sequence). Between the trimmed V and J ends, which lost 2 bases and 3 bases, there was a span of 4 bases. This CDR3 has 11 amino acids. The CDR3 spells CSARTHTEAFF. The CDR3 DNA follows: TGCAGTGCTAGAACACACACTGAAGCTTTCTTT.

This sequence joins TRBV9 and TRBJ2-7, with a possible D match to TRBD2 (6 bases). CDR3 size: 15 residues. The germline V gene has CDR1 SGDLS and CDR2 YYNGEE. The V gene lost 6 bases and the J gene lost 3 bases, with 19 bases spanning the gap. The CDR3 DNA reads TGTGCCAGCACCCGTGGTGGGGAGGTCGGCTACGAGCAGTACTTC. It specifies CASTRGGEVGYEQYF.

The V gene is TRBV12-3 or TRBV12-4, the J gene TRBJ2-2; D may be TRBD1 (5 bases). The CDR3 runs 12 residues. With 3 bases removed from V and 6 bases from J, the gap between germline ends came to 5 bases. As DNA, the CDR3 is TGTGCCAGCAGTTTCAGGGCCGGGGAGCTGTTTTTT. Residues: CASSFRAGELFF.

V usage is TRBV18 and J usage is TRBJ2-6, with 9 bases lining up with TRBD1. The CDR3 has 18 residues. V gave up 4 bases and J gave up 4 bases; unmatched junction bases: 11. In germline, CDR1 is KGHSH, CDR2 LQKENI. The CDR3 protein is CASSLVPGQGSGANVLTF. In DNA, the CDR3 is TGTGCCAGCTCACTAGTCCCGGGACAGGGATCCGGGGCCAACGTCCTGACTTTC.

In its sample, this clone was seen a few times. This rearrangement joins TRBV27 to TRBJ1-3; no firm D call. Trimming pared 6 bases from V and 0 bases from J, leaving 9 bases between. The CDR3 sequence is 14 residues long. Germline CDR1 is MNHEY and CDR2 is SMNVEV (reference sequence). The CDR3 nucleotides read TGTGCCAGCAGACTCACGGGCTCTGGAAACACCATATATTTT. The encoded protein is CASRLTGSGNTIYF.

This chain uses TRBV11-3 with TRBJ2-1; 11 nucleotides align to TRBD2. CDR1 and CDR2 from the germline V gene are SGHNT and YENEEA. This CDR3 has 19 residues. J lost 5 bases, V lost 0 bases, and 12 bases had no gene match. CDR3 sequence: CASSLDTRGLAGGDNEQFF. The DNA of the CDR3 is TGTGCCAGCAGCTTAGACACCCGTGGACTAGCGGGTGGGGACAATGAGCAGTTCTTC.

This clone was recorded once. The chain has TRBV7-7 and TRBJ1-6; D may be TRBD1 (6 bases). CDR1 and CDR2 (germline): SSHAT, FNYEAQ (reference sequence). CDR3 length: 13 residues. CDR3 DNA sequence: TGTGCTAGCGCCCGGGACAAGAATTCACCCCTCCACTTT. It encodes CASARDKNSPLHF. Drawing the rest from reference TRBV7-7 and TRBJ1-6, the complete variable domain is GAGVSQSPRYKVTKRGQDVTLRCDPISSHATLYWYQQALGQGPEFLTYFNYEAQPDKSGLPSDRFSAERPEGSISTLTIQRTEQRDSAMYRCASARDKNSPLHFGNGTRLTVT.

This clone was seen once. The chain has TRBV28 and TRBJ2-5; possibly TRBD1 for D (5 bases). Germline V gene lookup returns CDR1 MDHEN and CDR2 SYDVKM. The CDR3 length is 15 residues. The ends were cut back, 7 bases at V and 5 bases at J, with 20 bases in the middle. CDR3 loop: CASTEGALVGETQYF. In nucleotides, the CDR3 is TGTGCCAGCACCGAAGGGGCCTTGGTTGGGGAGACCCAGTACTTC.

The chain links TRBV18 to TRBJ1-5, with TRBD1 matching 8 bases. The CDR3 totals 15 residues. V was clipped by 1 base and J by 6 bases; unmatched bases: 5. Germline CDR1 reads KGHSH; CDR2 reads LQKENI. The CDR3 here is CASSPQQGVRQPQHF. In nucleotides, the CDR3 is TGTGCCAGCTCACCACAACAGGGGGTCCGTCAGCCCCAGCATTTT. The variable domain in full, completed from reference TRBV18 and TRBJ1-5, reads NAGVMQNPRHLVRRRGQEARLRCSPMKGHSHVYWYRQLPEEGLKFMVYLQKENIIDESGMPKERFSAEFPKEGPSILRIQQVVRGDSAAYFCASSPQQGVRQPQHFGDGTRLSIL.

The chain has TRBV19 and TRBJ1-5; D not certain. Trimming pared 7 bases from V and 2 bases from J, leaving 18 bases between. CDR1 LNHDA and CDR2 SQIVND come from the germline V gene (reference sequence). The CDR3 contains 16 residues. CDR3 protein: CASNPLAGKGNQPQHF. DNA for the CDR3: TGTGCCAGTAACCCGCTCGCGGGAAAAGGCAATCAGCCCCAGCATTTT.

The chain combines TRBV7-6 with TRBJ2-2; 7 bases agree with TRBD2. V lost 1 base, J lost 7 bases, and 0 bases stayed unmatched. This CDR3 is 13 amino acids long. Germline V CDR1 and CDR2: SGHVS, FNYEAQ. CDR3 DNA: TGTGCCAGCAGCTTAGGGGAGGGCGGGGAGCTGTTTTTT. This codes for CASSLGEGGELFF.

V is TRBV30 and J is TRBJ1-2; tentative D call: TRBD1 (6 bases). Germline assignment: CDR1 GTSNPN and CDR2 SVGIG (reference sequence). V shed 1 base and J shed 4 bases, with 16 bases lying between them. The CDR3 has 15 residues. CDR3 amino acids: CAWSARGGRAYGYTF. CDR3 sequence (DNA): TGTGCCTGGAGTGCTCGGGGGGGCAGAGCCTATGGCTACACCTTC.

The chain links TRBV19 to TRBJ2-1; D unclear. The V end was cut by 9 bases, the J end by 4 bases, with 13 bases between. The CDR3 totals 13 residues. Per germline, CDR1 LNHDA and CDR2 SQIVND (reference sequence). The CDR3 sequence: CASTGTTYNEQFF. The CDR3 coding sequence is TGTGCCAGCACGGGTACGACATACAATGAGCAGTTCTTC.

V is TRBV5-8 and J is TRBJ1-1; D unclear. Germline-derived CDR1 and CDR2 are SGHTS and YDEGEE. There are 13 residues in the CDR3. V lost 1 base, J lost 1 base, and 5 bases lay in between. The CDR3 sequence is CASSLTPNTEAFF. In DNA, the CDR3 is TGTGCCAGCAGCTTGACACCGAACACTGAAGCTTTCTTT.

The chain recombines TRBV30 with TRBJ2-7; a weak D match, TRBD2 (7 bases). The CDR3 has 13 amino acids. The germline V gene encodes CDR1 GTSNPN and CDR2 SVGIG (reference sequence). With 8 bases removed from V and 2 bases from J, the gap between germline ends came to 16 bases. The CDR3 nucleotides read TGTGCCCGGGGGGACAAAACCCCCTACGAGCAGTACTTC. Protein product: CARGDKTPYEQYF.

The V gene is TRBV5-1, the J gene TRBJ2-3, with D possibly TRBD1 on 5 matching bases. The germline V gene has CDR1 SGHRS and CDR2 YFSETQ. The germline V and J ends were trimmed by 1 base and 4 bases, with 10 bases remaining between them. The CDR3 runs 14 residues. The CDR3 protein is CASSLPQVADTQYF. The CDR3 bases are TGCGCCAGCAGCTTGCCACAGGTGGCAGATACGCAGTATTTT. Full variable domain (outside the CDR3, taken from reference TRBV5-1 and TRBJ2-3): KAGVTQTPRYLIKTRGQQVTLSCSPISGHRSVSWYQQTPGQGLQFLFEYFSETQRNKGNFPGRFSGRQFSNSRSEMNVSTLELGDSALYLCASSLPQVADTQYFGPGTRLTVL.

The rearrangement uses TRBV2 and TRBJ2-2; D not resolved. V lost 1 base and J lost 1, with 4 bases in between. The CDR3 consists of 14 residues. The V gene's germline CDR1 is SNHLY and CDR2 FYNNEI. DNA of the CDR3: TGTGCCAGCAGTGAAGAGAGGAACACCGGGGAGCTGTTTTTT. Its translation is CASSEERNTGELFF. Variable domain in full (rest from reference TRBV2 and TRBJ2-2): EPEVTQTPSHQVTQMGQEVILRCVPISNHLYFYWYRQILGQKVEFLVSFYNNEISEKSEIFDDQFSVERPDGSNFTLKIRSTKLEDSAMYFCASSEERNTGELFFGEGSRLTVL.